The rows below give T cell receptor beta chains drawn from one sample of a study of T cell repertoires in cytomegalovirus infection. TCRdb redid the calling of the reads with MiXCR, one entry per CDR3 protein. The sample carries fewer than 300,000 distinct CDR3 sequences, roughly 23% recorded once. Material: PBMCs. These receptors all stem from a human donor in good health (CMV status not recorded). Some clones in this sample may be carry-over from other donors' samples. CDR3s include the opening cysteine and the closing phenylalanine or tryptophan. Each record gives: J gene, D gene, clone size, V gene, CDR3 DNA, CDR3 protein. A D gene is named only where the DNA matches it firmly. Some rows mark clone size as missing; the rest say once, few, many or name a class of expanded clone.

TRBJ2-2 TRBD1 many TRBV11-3 TGTGCCAGCAGCTTAGGACAGGGGGTACCCGGGGAGCTGTTTTTT CASSLGQGVPGELFF
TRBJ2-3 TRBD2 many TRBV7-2 TGTGCCAGCAGCCTGGGACTAGCGGAGACAGATACGCAGTATTTT CASSLGLAETDTQYF
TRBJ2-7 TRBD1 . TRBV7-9 TGTGCCTCCAGAAGGGGGCTACCCGAATACGAGCAGTACTTC CASRRGLPEYEQYF
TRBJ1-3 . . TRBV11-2 TGTGCCAGCAGCGTCGATGGCGCGGGAAACACCATATATTTT CASSVDGAGNTIYF
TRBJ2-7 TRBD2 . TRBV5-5 TGTGCCAGCAGCCCCAGGACTAGCGGGACCTTCTCCTACGAGCAGTACTTC CASSPRTSGTFSYEQYF
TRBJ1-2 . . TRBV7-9 TGTGCCAGCAACAGAGCAGAATCTAACTATGGCTACACCTTC CASNRAESNYGYTF
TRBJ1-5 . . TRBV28 TGTGCCAGCAGTTCCCGGGCGGTCGGACGCCTACCCCCTCAGCCCCAGCATTTT CASSSRAVGRLPPQPQHF
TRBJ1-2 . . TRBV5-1 TGCGCCAGCAGTGATTCGGGGAAGGGCTACACCTTC CASSDSGKGYTF
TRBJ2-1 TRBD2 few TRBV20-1 TGCAGTGCTAGACCAGCTACTAGCGGCTCCTACAATGAGCAGTTCTTC CSARPATSGSYNEQFF
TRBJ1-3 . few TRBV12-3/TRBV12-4 TGTGCCAGCAGCTTCCAGGGTACTAGCTCTGGAAACACCATATATTTT CASSFQGTSSGNTIYF